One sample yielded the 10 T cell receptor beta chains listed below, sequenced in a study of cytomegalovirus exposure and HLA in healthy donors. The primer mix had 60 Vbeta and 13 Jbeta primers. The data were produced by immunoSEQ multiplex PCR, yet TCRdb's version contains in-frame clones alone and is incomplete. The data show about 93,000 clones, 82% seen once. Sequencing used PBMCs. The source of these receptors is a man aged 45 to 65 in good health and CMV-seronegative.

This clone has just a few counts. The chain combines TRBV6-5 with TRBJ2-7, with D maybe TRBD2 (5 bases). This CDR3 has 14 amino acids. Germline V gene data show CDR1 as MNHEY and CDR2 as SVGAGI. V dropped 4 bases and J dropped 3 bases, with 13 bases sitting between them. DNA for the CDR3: TGTGCCAGCAGTTCCCCTCGGACTCACTACGAGCAGTACTTC. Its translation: CASSSPRTHYEQYF.

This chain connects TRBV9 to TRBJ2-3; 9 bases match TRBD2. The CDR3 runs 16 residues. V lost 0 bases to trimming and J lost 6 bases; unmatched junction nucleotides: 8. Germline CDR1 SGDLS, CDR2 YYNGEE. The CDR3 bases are TGTGCCAGCAGCGTAGCCGGGACTAGCTTTTCGGATACGCAGTATTTT. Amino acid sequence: CASSVAGTSFSDTQYF. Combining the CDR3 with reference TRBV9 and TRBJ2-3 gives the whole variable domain DSGVTQTPKHLITATGQRVTLRCSPRSGDLSVYWYQQSLDQGLQFLIQYYNGEERAKGNILERFSAQQFPDLHSELNLSSLELGDSALYFCASSVAGTSFSDTQYFGPGTRLTVL.

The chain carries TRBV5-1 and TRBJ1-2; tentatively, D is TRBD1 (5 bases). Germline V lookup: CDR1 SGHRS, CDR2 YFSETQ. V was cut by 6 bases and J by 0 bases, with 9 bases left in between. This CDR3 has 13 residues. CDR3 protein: CASNADTNYGYTF. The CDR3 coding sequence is TGCGCCAGCAATGCGGACACTAACTATGGCTACACCTTC.

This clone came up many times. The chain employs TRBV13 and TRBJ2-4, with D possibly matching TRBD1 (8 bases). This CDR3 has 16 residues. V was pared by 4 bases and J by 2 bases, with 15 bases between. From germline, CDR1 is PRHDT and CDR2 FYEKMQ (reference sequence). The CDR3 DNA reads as TGTGCCAGCAGCTCAACAGGGGGGGACACCAAAAACATTCAGTACTTC. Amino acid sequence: CASSSTGGDTKNIQYF.

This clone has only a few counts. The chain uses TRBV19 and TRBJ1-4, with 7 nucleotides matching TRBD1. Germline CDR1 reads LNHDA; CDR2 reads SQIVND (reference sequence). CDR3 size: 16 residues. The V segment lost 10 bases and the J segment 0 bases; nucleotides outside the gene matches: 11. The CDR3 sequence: CATSRWDRATNEKLFF. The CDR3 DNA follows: TGTGCCACCTCCAGGTGGGACAGAGCAACTAATGAAAAACTGTTTTTT.

CDR3 loop: CASSRTGGAGDTQYF. CDR3 in DNA: TGTGCCAGCAGCCGAACGGGGGGAGCTGGAGATACGCAGTATTTT. The J gene is TRBJ2-3, the V gene TRBV27; 7 bases are a match to TRBD2. From germline, CDR1 is MNHEY and CDR2 SMNVEV (reference sequence). The CDR3 is 15 amino acids. With 6 bases clipped from V and 5 bases from J, the junction kept 11 bases outside the gene matches.

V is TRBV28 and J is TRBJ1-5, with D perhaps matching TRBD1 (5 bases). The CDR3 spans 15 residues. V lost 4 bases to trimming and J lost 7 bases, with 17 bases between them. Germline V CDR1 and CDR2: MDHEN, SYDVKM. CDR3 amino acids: CASSSTLQGGQPQHF. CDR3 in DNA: TGTGCCAGCAGTTCCACCCTCCAGGGCGGCCAGCCCCAGCATTTT.

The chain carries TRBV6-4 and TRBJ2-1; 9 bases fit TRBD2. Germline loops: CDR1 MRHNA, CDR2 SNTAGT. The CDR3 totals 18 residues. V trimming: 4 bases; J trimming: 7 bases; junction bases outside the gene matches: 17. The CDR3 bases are TGTGCCAGCAGTGTGGTTCCCCTAGCGGGATTGGTATTGAATGAGCAGTTCTTC. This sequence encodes CASSVVPLAGLVLNEQFF.

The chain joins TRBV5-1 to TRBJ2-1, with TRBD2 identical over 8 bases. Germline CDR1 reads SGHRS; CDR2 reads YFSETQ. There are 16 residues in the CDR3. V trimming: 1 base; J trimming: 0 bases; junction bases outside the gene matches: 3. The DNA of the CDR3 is TGCGCCAGCAGCTTGATGACTAGCGCCTCCTACAATGAGCAGTTCTTC. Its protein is CASSLMTSASYNEQFF.

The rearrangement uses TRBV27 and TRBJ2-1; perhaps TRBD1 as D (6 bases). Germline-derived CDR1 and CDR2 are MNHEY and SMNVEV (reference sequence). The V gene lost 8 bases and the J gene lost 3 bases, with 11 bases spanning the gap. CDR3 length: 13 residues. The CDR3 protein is CASQQQGYNEQFF. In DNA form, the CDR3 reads TGTGCCAGCCAACAACAGGGCTACAATGAGCAGTTCTTC.